The 27 T cell receptor beta chains below were found in one sample sequenced in a study of cytomegalovirus exposure and HLA in healthy donors. PCR primers comprised 60 Vbeta and 13 Jbeta primers. Only in-frame clones appear in the TCRdb table, and some are missing; sequencing was by immunoSEQ multiplex PCR. The profile shows roughly 120,000 clones, approximately 68% of them singletons. The sample comprised PBMCs. These receptors were collected from a man aged 25 to 40 in good health and CMV-seropositive.

The J gene is TRBJ2-5, the V gene TRBV2; no reliable D call. The J call may be faulty, since TRBJ2-7 better matches the DNA end. The germline gives CDR1 SNHLY, CDR2 FYNNEI. There are 12 residues in the CDR3. CDR3 sequence (DNA): TGTGCCAGCAGTGTGGTCCTCTACGAGCAGTACTTC. Amino acid sequence: CASSVVLYEQYF.

V usage is TRBV5-1 and J usage is TRBJ1-5; D perhaps matches TRBD1 (5 bases). The CDR3 covers 14 residues. Germline V gene data show CDR1 as SGHRS and CDR2 as YFSETQ. The V and J ends lost 4 bases and 5 bases respectively, with 13 bases between them. The CDR3 DNA follows: TGCGCCAGCAGCCCTGGCGGGACTCATCAGCCCCAGCATTTT. Protein product: CASSPGGTHQPQHF.

This chain links TRBV6-5 with TRBJ1-2, with unresolved D. The CDR3 consists of 13 residues. Germline V lookup: CDR1 MNHEY, CDR2 SVGAGI. The V end was cut by 10 bases, the J end by 8 bases, with 20 bases between. Here the CDR3 DNA reads TGTGCCACCAAGGCCAGACCCGCCGGGGGCTACACCTTC. It translates to CATKARPAGGYTF.

As concerns this clone: Distinct nucleotide sequences in the sample also encode this CDR3. V usage is TRBV5-4 and J usage is TRBJ2-5; D is uncertain. The CDR3 totals 14 residues. Germline CDR1 is SGHNT and CDR2 is YYREEE (reference sequence). The ends were cut back, 0 bases at V and 2 bases at J, with 8 bases in the middle. CDR3 sequence (DNA): TGTGCCAGCAGCTTGGACCGAACTCAAGAGACCCAGTACTTC. Its protein product is CASSLDRTQETQYF.

The CDR3 coding sequence is TGTGCCAGCAGTTACCAGTTTCTTTATGGCTACACCTTC. It specifies CASSYQFLYGYTF. The V and J genes are TRBV6-5 and TRBJ1-2; the D is unclear. CDR3 size: 13 residues. Germline assignment: CDR1 MNHEY and CDR2 SVGAGI. Trimming took off 2 bases at V and 5 bases at J, with 9 bases between the two ends.

The chain carries TRBV28 and TRBJ1-4; the D is unclear. The CDR3 length is 12 residues. CDR1 and CDR2 (germline): MDHEN, SYDVKM. Trimming removed 8 bases at V and 4 bases at J, with 8 bases between. The CDR3 coding sequence is TGTGCCAGCCGACGGAGTAATGAAAAACTGTTTTTT. Protein sequence: CASRRSNEKLFF.

In its sample, this clone was seen a few times. This chain links TRBV11-2 with TRBJ1-1; the match to TRBD1 covers 7 bases. CDR1 SGHAT and CDR2 FQNNGV come from the germline V gene. There are 15 residues in the CDR3. The V and J ends lost 5 bases and 3 bases, in that order; junction bases with no gene match: 9. In DNA form, the CDR3 reads TGTGCCAGCAGCGGTAAGACAGGGTGGGACACTGAAGCTTTCTTT. Translating it yields CASSGKTGWDTEAFF.

The chain joins TRBV7-9 to TRBJ1-5; 9 bases line up with TRBD1. Trimming took 1 base from V and 7 from J; bases not matched to a gene: 8. The CDR3 extends over 16 amino acids. CDR1 SEHNR and CDR2 FQNEAQ come from the germline V gene (reference sequence). CDR3 sequence (DNA): TGTGCCAGCAGCTTAGTCTGGGACAGGGCCGAGCAGCCCCAGCATTTT. Residues: CASSLVWDRAEQPQHF.

This clone was recorded once. The chain employs TRBV5-6 and TRBJ2-7; the D gene is possibly TRBD1 (5 bases). The germline gives CDR1 SGHDT, CDR2 YYEEEE. V gave up 0 bases and J gave up 2 bases, with 12 bases separating them. CDR3 length: 15 residues. The CDR3 protein is CASSLAPTVPYEQYF. In DNA, the CDR3 is TGTGCCAGCAGCTTGGCCCCGACAGTTCCCTACGAGCAGTACTTC. Looking up the rest from reference TRBV5-6 and TRBJ2-7 gives the full variable domain: DAGVTQSPTHLIKTRGQQVTLRCSPKSGHDTVSWYQQALGQGPQFIFQYYEEEERQRGNFPDRFSGHQFPNYSSELNVNALLLGDSALYLCASSLAPTVPYEQYFGPGTRLTVT.

This clone showed up just once. V and J are TRBV9 and TRBJ2-7, with D maybe TRBD1 (7 bases). Trimming left V 4 bases short and J 9 bases short, with 23 bases between. The CDR3 is 15 residues long. Germline loops: CDR1 SGDLS, CDR2 YYNGEE. CDR3 in amino acids: CASSPGGGLGFGQYF. The CDR3 DNA is TGTGCCAGCAGCCCTGGAGGGGGCCTAGGCTTCGGGCAGTACTTC.

J is TRBJ1-2 and V is TRBV5-8; TRBD1 is a possible D gene (6 bases). CDR3 length: 14 residues. Trimming cost V 0 bases and J 8 bases, with 14 bases left between them. CDR1 SGHTS and CDR2 YDEGEE come from the germline V gene. The chain's CDR3 is CASSLAEGTSGYTF. In DNA, the CDR3 is TGTGCCAGCAGCTTGGCCGAGGGGACAAGCGGCTACACCTTC.

Written as DNA, the CDR3 is TGTGCCAGCAGTCCGGACAGGCAAGAAAAACTGTTTTTT. Protein product: CASSPDRQEKLFF. J is TRBJ1-4 and V is TRBV11-2; 7 bases align to TRBD1. The length of the CDR3 is 13 residues. V lost 6 bases and J lost 8; bases outside the gene matches: 6. The germline gives CDR1 SGHAT, CDR2 FQNNGV.

In its sample, this clone was seen a few times. The J gene is TRBJ2-7, the V gene TRBV6-1, with TRBD2 matching 11 bases. This CDR3 region has 15 residues. With V trimmed by 6 bases and J by 3 bases, 7 bases remained unmatched. Germline lookup yields CDR1 MNHNS and CDR2 SASEGT. The CDR3 DNA follows: TGTGCCAGCAGAACGGGACTAGCGGACCTCTACGAGCAGTACTTC. Protein sequence: CASRTGLADLYEQYF.

The chain employs TRBV6-1 and TRBJ2-7; 13 bases are shared with TRBD2. This CDR3 is built from 15 residues. Germline V CDR1 and CDR2: MNHNS, SASEGT. The V gene end was trimmed by 4 bases and the J gene end by 3 bases; junction bases not matched to a gene: 3. CDR3 region: CASSGTSGSGYEQYF. The DNA of the CDR3 is TGTGCCAGCAGTGGGACTAGCGGGAGTGGCTACGAGCAGTACTTC.

In DNA form, the CDR3 reads TGCGCCAGCAGCCACCACCCGGGGGTAGGAACCGGGGAGCTGTTTTTT. This encodes CASSHHPGVGTGELFF. The chain is built from TRBV4-1 and TRBJ2-2, with D maybe TRBD2 (6 bases). The germline V and J ends were trimmed by 3 bases and 5 bases, with 16 bases remaining between them. This CDR3 spans 16 amino acids. Per germline, CDR1 MGHRA and CDR2 YSYEKL.

The V call is TRBV5-5, the J call TRBJ2-5, with 7 bases identical to TRBD1. The germline V gene has CDR1 SGHKS and CDR2 YYEKEE (reference sequence). The CDR3 loop spans 13 amino acids. With V trimmed by 6 bases and J by 3 bases, 5 bases remained unmatched. Here the CDR3 reads CASTRDRKETQYF. The CDR3 DNA reads as TGTGCCAGCACCCGGGACAGAAAAGAGACCCAGTACTTC.

The CDR3 region has the DNA TGTGCCAGCAGCCCGGTTGAACCGTTGCCCTATGGCTACACCTTC. Encoded protein: CASSPVEPLPYGYTF. The chain is built from TRBV7-2 and TRBJ1-2; D gene uncertain. CDR1 is SGHTA and CDR2 is FQGNSA in the germline V gene. CDR3 length: 15 residues. The V and J ends lost 5 bases and 4 bases respectively, with 17 bases between them.

V and J are TRBV7-9 and TRBJ2-1; no clear D. Germline CDR1 is SEHNR and CDR2 is FQNEAQ (reference sequence). Trimming removed 1 base from V and 0 bases from J, with 10 bases in between. The length of the CDR3 is 16 residues. The CDR3, as DNA: TGTGCCAGCAGCTTAGACAGCCCGAGCTCCTACAATGAGCAGTTCTTC. This translates into CASSLDSPSSYNEQFF.

The chain couples TRBV30 to TRBJ1-6; the D gene is possibly TRBD1 (6 bases). The CDR3 extends over 13 amino acids. Germline-derived CDR1 and CDR2 are GTSNPN and SVGIG (reference sequence). V was pared by 0 bases and J by 7 bases, with 7 bases between. For the CDR3, the DNA is TGTGCCTGGAGTGTACAGGGCAATTCACCCCTCCACTTT. Translation gives CAWSVQGNSPLHF.

CDR3 region: CASSPPGAYEKLFF. CDR3 DNA: TGTGCCAGCTCACCCCCAGGGGCATATGAAAAACTGTTTTTT. V gene TRBV18 combines with J gene TRBJ1-4, with D perhaps matching TRBD1 (6 bases). The germline V gene encodes CDR1 KGHSH and CDR2 LQKENI. V lost 3 bases, J lost 6 bases, and 11 bases lay in between. This CDR3 region has 14 residues.

This clone appeared once. The chain combines TRBV6-5 with TRBJ1-6, with TRBD1 matching 7 bases. Germline V gene sequence: CDR1 MNHEY, CDR2 SVGAGI. The V segment lost 4 bases and the J segment 4 bases; nucleotides outside the gene matches: 7. The CDR3 covers 16 residues. Here the CDR3 DNA reads TGTGCCAGCAGTTGGGGACAGACCCGTTATAATTCACCCCTCCACTTT. Protein product: CASSWGQTRYNSPLHF.

This clone was seen a few times. This chain connects TRBV10-1 to TRBJ2-1; TRBD2 is a possible D gene (5 bases). This CDR3 spans 16 amino acids. V was pared by 2 bases and J by 7 bases, with 18 bases between. Germline-derived CDR1 and CDR2 are WNHNN and SYGVQD (reference sequence). CDR3 protein: CASSELLALGWNEQFF. The CDR3 region has the DNA TGCGCCAGCAGTGAGCTGCTAGCACTCGGGTGGAATGAGCAGTTCTTC.

This clone was recorded once. The V call is TRBV5-6, the J call TRBJ1-6; 11 bases map to TRBD1. The germline V gene has CDR1 SGHDT and CDR2 YYEEEE. V lost 6 bases, J lost 8 bases, and 4 bases stayed unmatched. The CDR3 has 14 residues. The CDR3 region has the DNA TGTGCCAGCACGGACAGGGGGCAACATTCACCCCTCCACTTT. Protein sequence: CASTDRGQHSPLHF.

The V call is TRBV2, the J call TRBJ1-3; D unresolved. Germline loops: CDR1 SNHLY, CDR2 FYNNEI. The CDR3 is 14 residues long. V dropped 8 bases and J dropped 0 bases, with 11 bases sitting between them. The CDR3 spells CASQTQPSGNTIYF. The CDR3 nucleotides read TGTGCCAGCCAAACTCAACCCTCTGGAAACACCATATATTTT.

This clone was seen a handful of times. This chain uses TRBV12-5 with TRBJ1-1, with D possibly matching TRBD1 (5 bases). The CDR3 is 14 amino acids. The V and J ends lost 2 bases and 5 bases respectively, with 12 bases between them. Per germline, CDR1 LGHNT and CDR2 FRNRAP. CDR3 in amino acids: CASGLPRGGTEAFF. In nucleotides, the CDR3 is TGTGCTAGTGGTTTGCCAAGGGGTGGAACTGAAGCTTTCTTT.

The rearrangement uses TRBV4-3 and TRBJ2-2; D might be TRBD1 (5 bases). The V end lost 2 bases, the J end lost 9 bases, and 16 bases lay between the germline ends. Germline CDR1 is LGHNA and CDR2 is YSLEER. CDR3 length equals 15 residues. CDR3 region: CASSQILAGLRELFF. In nucleotides, the CDR3 is TGCGCCAGCAGCCAAATCTTAGCAGGGTTGAGGGAGCTGTTTTTT.

The chain links TRBV27 to TRBJ2-5; 9 bases fit TRBD1. Germline CDR1 reads MNHEY; CDR2 reads SMNVEV (reference sequence). The length of the CDR3 is 19 residues. J was trimmed by 2 bases and V by 2 bases; bases with no gene match: 15. The CDR3 DNA is TGTGCCAGCAGTTTAAGAGTATGGGGGGACAGGGCCCCTCAAGAGACCCAGTACTTC. Residues: CASSLRVWGDRAPQETQYF.